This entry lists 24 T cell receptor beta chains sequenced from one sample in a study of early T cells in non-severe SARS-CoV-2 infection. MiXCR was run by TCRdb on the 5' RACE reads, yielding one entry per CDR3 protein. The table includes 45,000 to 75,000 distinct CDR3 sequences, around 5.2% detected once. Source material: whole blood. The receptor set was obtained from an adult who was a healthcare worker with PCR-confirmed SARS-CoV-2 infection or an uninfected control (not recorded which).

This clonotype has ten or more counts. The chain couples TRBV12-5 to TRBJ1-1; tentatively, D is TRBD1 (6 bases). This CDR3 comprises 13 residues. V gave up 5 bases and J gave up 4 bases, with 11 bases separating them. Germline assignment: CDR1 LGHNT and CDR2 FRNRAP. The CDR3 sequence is CASGVGAPTEAFF. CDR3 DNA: TGTGCTAGTGGTGTGGGGGCGCCCACTGAAGCTTTCTTT.

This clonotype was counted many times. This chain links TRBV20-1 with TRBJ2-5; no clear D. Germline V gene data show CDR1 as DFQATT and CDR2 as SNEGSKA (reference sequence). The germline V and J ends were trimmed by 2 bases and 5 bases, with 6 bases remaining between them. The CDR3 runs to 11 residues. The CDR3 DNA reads TGCAGTGCTAGAAGCACCGAGACCCAGTACTTC. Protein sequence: CSARSTETQYF.

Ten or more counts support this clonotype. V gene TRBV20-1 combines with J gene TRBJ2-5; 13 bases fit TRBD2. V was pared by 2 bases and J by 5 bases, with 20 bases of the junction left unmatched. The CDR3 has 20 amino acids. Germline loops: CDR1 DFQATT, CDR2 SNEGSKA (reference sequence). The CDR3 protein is CSARSNPSGLAGMVGETQYF. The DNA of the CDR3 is TGCAGTGCTAGATCCAATCCCTCGGGACTAGCGGGGATGGTTGGGGAGACCCAGTACTTC.

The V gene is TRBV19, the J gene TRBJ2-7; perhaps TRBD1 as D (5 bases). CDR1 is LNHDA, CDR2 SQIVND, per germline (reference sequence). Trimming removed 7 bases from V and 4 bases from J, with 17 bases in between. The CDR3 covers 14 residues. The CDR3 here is CASTSDSFGYEQYF. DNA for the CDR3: TGTGCCAGTACCAGTGACAGTTTCGGGTACGAGCAGTACTTC.

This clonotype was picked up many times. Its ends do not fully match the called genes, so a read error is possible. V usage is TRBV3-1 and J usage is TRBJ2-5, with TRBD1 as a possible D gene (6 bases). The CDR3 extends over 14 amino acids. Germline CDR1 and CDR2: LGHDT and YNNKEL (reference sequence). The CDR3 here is CASSQGDTQKTQYF. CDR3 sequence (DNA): TGTGCCAGCAGCCAAGGGGACACCCAAAAGACCCAGTACTTC.

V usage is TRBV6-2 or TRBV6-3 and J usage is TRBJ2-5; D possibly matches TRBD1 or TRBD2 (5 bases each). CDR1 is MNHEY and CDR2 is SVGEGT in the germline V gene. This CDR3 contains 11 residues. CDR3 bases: TGTGCTGGGGGAATTGGCGAGACCCAGTACTTC. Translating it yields CAGGIGETQYF.

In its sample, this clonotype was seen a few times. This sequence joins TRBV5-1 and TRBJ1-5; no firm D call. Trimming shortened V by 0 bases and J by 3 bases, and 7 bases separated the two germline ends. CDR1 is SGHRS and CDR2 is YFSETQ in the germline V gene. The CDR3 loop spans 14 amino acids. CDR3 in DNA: TGCGCCAGCAGCTTGGCCCCAGACAATCAGCCCCAGCATTTT. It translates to CASSLAPDNQPQHF. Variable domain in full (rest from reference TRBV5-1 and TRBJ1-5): KAGVTQTPRYLIKTRGQQVTLSCSPISGHRSVSWYQQTPGQGLQFLFEYFSETQRNKGNFPGRFSGRQFSNSRSEMNVSTLELGDSALYLCASSLAPDNQPQHFGDGTRLSIL.

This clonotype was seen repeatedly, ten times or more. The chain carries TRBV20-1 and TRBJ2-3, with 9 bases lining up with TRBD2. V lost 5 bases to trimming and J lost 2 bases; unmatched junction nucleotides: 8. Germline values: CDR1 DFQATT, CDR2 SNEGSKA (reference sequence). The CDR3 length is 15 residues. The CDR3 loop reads CSAPGGGVDTDTQYF. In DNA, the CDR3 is TGCAGTGCTCCTGGCGGGGGGGTCGACACAGATACGCAGTATTTT.

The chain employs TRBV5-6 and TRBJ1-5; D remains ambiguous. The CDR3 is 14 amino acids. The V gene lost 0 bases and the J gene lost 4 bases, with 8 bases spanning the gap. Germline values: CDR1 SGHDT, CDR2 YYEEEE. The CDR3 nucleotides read TGTGCCAGCAGCTTGGCCTTGGGGAATCAGCCCCAGCATTTT. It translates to CASSLALGNQPQHF.

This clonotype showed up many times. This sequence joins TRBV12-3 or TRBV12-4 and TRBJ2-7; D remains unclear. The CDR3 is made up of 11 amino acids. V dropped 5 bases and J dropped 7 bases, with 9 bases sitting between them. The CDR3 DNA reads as TGTGCCAGCAGTCCCATTGGGGAGCAGTACTTC. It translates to CASSPIGEQYF.

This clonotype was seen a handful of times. CDR3 DNA: TGCGCTGTCAGCCTGGCCGAGGGACGCCACGGGGAGCTGTTTTTT. Protein sequence: CAVSLAEGRHGELFF. The J gene is TRBJ2-2, the V gene TRBV4-3, with D possibly being TRBD1 or TRBD2 (5 bases each). CDR3 size: 15 residues. Per the germline V gene, CDR1 is LGHNA and CDR2 is YSLEER.

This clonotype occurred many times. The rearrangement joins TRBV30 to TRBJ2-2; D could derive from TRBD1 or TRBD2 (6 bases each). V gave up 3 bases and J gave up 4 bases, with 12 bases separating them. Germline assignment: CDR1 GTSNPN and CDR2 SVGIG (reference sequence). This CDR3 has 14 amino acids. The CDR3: CAWRGGQSTGELFF. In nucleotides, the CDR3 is TGTGCCTGGAGGGGAGGACAGAGCACCGGGGAGCTGTTTTTT.

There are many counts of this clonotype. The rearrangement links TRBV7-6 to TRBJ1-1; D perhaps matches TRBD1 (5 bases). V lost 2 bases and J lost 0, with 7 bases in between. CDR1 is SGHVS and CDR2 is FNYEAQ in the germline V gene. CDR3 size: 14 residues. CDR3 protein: CASSLSGVNTEAFF. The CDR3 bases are TGTGCCAGCAGCTTATCGGGGGTGAACACTGAAGCTTTCTTT.

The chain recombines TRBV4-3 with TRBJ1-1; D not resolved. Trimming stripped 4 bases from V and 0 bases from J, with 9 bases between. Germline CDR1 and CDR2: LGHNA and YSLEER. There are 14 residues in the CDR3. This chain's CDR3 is CASSPSSMNTEAFF. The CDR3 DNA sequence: TGCGCCAGCAGCCCCAGTTCCATGAACACTGAAGCTTTCTTT.

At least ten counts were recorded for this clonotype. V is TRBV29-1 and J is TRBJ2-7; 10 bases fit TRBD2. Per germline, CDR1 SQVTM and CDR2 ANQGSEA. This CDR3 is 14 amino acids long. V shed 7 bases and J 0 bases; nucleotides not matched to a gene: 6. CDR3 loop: CSAGGTSASYEQYF. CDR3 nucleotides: TGCAGCGCGGGAGGGACTAGCGCCTCCTACGAGCAGTACTTC.

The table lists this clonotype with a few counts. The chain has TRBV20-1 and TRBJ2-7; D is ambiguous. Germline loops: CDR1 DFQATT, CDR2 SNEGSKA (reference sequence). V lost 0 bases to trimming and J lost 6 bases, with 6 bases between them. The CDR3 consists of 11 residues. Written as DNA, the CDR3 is TGCAGTGCTAGAGATCTCCGCGAGCAGTACTTC. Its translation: CSARDLREQYF.

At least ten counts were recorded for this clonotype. CDR3 amino acids: CRYNEQFF. CDR3 DNA sequence: TGCAGGTACAATGAGCAGTTCTTC. The chain joins TRBV29-1 to TRBJ2-1; D is ambiguous. CDR1 and CDR2 from the germline V gene are SQVTM and ANQGSEA. This CDR3 has 8 amino acids.

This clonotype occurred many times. CDR3 in DNA: TGTGCCAGCAGCTTCGCGGGGGAGCTGTTTTTT. Its translation: CASSFAGELFF. The chain joins TRBV7-2 to TRBJ2-2; D not certain. This CDR3 comprises 11 residues. Germline CDR1 reads SGHTA; CDR2 reads FQGNSA. Trimming removed 3 bases at V and 8 bases at J, with 4 bases between. The variable domain in full, completed from reference TRBV7-2 and TRBJ2-2, reads GAGVSQSPSNKVTEKGKDVELRCDPISGHTALYWYRQSLGQGLEFLIYFQGNSAPDKSGLPSDRFSAERTGGSVSTLTIQRTQQEDSAVYLCASSFAGELFFGEGSRLTVL.

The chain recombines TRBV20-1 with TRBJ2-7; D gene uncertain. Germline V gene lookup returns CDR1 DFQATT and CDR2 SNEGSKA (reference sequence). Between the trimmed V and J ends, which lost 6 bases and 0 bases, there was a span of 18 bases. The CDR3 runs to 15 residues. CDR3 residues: CSARHMGISSYEQYF. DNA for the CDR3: TGCAGTGCCCGACATATGGGGATAAGCTCCTACGAGCAGTACTTC.

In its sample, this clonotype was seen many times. CDR3 nucleotide sequence: TGTGCCAGCAGCTTACGGGGGAGTACCTACGAGCAGTACTTC. The encoded protein is CASSLRGSTYEQYF. The rearrangement links TRBV7-9 to TRBJ2-7; a weak D match, TRBD2 (6 bases). This CDR3 spans 14 amino acids. CDR1 is SEHNR and CDR2 is FQNEAQ in the germline V gene (reference sequence). Between the trimmed V and J ends, which lost 2 bases and 2 bases, there was a span of 10 bases. Drawing the rest from reference TRBV7-9 and TRBJ2-7, the complete variable domain is DTGVSQNPRHKITKRGQNVTFRCDPISEHNRLYWYRQTLGQGPEFLTYFQNEAQLEKSRLLSDRFSAERPKGSFSTLEIQRTEQGDSAMYLCASSLRGSTYEQYFGPGTRLTVT.

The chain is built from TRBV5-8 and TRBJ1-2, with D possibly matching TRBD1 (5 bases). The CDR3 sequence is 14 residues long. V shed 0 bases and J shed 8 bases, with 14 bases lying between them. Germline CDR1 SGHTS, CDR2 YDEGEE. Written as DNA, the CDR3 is TGTGCCAGCAGCTTGGTACAGTTGGGGCCCGGCTACACCTTC. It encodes CASSLVQLGPGYTF.

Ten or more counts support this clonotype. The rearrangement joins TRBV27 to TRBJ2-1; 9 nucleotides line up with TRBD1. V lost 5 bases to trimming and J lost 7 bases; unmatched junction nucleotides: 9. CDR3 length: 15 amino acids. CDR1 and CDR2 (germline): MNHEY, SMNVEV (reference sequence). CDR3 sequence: CASSPYRGLGNEQFF. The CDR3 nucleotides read TGTGCCAGCAGTCCTTACAGGGGGCTGGGGAATGAGCAGTTCTTC.

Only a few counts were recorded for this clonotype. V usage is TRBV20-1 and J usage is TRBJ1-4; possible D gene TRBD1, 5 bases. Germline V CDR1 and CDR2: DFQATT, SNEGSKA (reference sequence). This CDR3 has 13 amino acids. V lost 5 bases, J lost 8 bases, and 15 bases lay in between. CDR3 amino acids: CSAWAGFKEKLFF. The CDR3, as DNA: TGCAGTGCTTGGGCAGGGTTCAAGGAAAAACTGTTTTTT.

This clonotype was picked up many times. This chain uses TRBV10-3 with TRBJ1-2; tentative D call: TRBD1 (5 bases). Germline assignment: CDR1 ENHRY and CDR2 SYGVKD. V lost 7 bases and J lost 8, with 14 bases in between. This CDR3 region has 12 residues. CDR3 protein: CAIKSTGDGYTF. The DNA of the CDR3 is TGTGCCATCAAATCGACGGGGGACGGCTACACCTTC.